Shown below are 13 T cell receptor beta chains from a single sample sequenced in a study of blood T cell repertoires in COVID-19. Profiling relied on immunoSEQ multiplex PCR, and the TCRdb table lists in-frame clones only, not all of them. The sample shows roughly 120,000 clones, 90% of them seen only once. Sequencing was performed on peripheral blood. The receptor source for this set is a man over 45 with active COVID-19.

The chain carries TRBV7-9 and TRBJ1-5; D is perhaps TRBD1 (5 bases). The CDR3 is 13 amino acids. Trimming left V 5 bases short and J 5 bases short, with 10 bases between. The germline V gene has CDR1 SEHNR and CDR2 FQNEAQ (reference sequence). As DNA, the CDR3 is TGTGCCAGCAGCCCGCAGGGCGATCAGCCCCAGCATTTT. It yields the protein CASSPQGDQPQHF.

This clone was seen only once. This CDR3 reads CASSEGGAGANVLTF. DNA of the CDR3: TGTGCCAGCAGTGAAGGGGGCGCTGGGGCCAACGTCCTGACTTTC. The rearrangement uses TRBV6-1 and TRBJ2-6, with D perhaps TRBD1 (5 bases). Germline V gene lookup returns CDR1 MNHNS and CDR2 SASEGT. Trimming left V 1 base short and J 2 bases short, with 6 bases between. CDR3 size: 15 residues.

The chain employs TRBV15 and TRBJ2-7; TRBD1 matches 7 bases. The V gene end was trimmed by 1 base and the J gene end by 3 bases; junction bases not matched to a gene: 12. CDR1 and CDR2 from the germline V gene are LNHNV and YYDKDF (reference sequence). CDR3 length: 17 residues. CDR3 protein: CATSRVDSGQIIYEQYF. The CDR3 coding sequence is TGTGCCACCAGCAGAGTCGACTCGGGACAGATCATCTACGAGCAGTACTTC. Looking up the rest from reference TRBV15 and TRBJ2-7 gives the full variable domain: DAMVIQNPRYQVTQFGKPVTLSCSQTLNHNVMYWYQQKSSQAPKLLFHYYDKDFNNEADTPDNFQSRRPNTSFCFLDIRSPGLGDTAMYLCATSRVDSGQIIYEQYFGPGTRLTVT.

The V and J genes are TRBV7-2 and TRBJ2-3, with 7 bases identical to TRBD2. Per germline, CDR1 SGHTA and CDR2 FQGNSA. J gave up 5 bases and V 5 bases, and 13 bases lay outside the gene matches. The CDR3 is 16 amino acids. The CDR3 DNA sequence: TGTGCCAGCAGCCTGGGACTACTAAAGGTGCGAGATACGCAGTATTTT. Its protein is CASSLGLLKVRDTQYF.

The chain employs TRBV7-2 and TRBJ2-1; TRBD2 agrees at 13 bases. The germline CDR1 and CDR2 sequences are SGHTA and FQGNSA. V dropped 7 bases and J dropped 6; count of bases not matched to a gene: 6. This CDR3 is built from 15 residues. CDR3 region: CASTARTSGSNEQFF. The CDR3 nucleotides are TGTGCCAGCACAGCCCGGACTAGCGGGAGCAATGAGCAGTTCTTC. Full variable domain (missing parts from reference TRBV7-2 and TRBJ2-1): GAGVSQSPSNKVTEKGKDVELRCDPISGHTALYWYRQSLGQGLEFLIYFQGNSAPDKSGLPSDRFSAERTGGSVSTLTIQRTQQEDSAVYLCASTARTSGSNEQFFGPGTRLTVL.

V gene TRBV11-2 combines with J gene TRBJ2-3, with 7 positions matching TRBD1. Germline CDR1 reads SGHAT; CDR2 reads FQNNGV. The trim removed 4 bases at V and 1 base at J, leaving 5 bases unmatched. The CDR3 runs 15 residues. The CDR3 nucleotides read TGTGCCAGCAGCTCGCAAGACAGGGGCACAGATACGCAGTATTTT. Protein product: CASSSQDRGTDTQYF.

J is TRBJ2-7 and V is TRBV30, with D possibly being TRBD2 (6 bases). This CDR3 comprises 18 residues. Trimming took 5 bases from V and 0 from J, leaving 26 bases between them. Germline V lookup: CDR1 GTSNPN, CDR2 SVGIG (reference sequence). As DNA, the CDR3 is TGTGCCTGGTATAACTGGAGGGAGAGGAGGGGAATCTCCTACGAGCAGTACGTC. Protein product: CAWYNWRERRGISYEQYV.

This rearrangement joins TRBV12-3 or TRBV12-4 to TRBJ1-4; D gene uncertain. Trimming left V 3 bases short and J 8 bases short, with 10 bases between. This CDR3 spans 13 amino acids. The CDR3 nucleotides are TGTGCCAGCAGTTTTGGGAGGTGGGAAAAACTGTTTTTT. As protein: CASSFGRWEKLFF.

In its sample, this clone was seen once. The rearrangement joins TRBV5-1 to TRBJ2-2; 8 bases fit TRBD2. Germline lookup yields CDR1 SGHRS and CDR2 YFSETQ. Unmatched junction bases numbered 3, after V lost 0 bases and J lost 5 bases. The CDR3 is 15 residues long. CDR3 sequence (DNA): TGCGCCAGCAGCTTGGTACTAGCGGATACCGGGGAGCTGTTTTTT. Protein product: CASSLVLADTGELFF.

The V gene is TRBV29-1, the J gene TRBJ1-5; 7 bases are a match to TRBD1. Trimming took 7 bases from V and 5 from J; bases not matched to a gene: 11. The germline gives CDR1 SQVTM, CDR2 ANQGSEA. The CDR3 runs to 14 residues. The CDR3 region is CSASTGTEYQPQHF. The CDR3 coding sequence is TGCAGCGCCTCCACCGGGACAGAATATCAGCCCCAGCATTTT. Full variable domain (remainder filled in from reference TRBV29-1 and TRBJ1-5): SAVISQKPSRDICQRGTSLTIQCQVDSQVTMMFWYRQQPGQSLTLIATANQGSEATYESGFVIDKFPISRPNLTFSTLTVSNMSPEDSSIYLCSASTGTEYQPQHFGDGTRLSIL.

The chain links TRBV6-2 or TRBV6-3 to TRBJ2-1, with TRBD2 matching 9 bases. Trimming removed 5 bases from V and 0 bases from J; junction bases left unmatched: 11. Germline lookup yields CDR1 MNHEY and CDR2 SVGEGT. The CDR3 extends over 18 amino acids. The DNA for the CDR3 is TGTGCCAGCAGTCCACGGGATGGTAGCGGGGGCTCCTACAATGAGCAGTTCTTC. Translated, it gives CASSPRDGSGGSYNEQFF.

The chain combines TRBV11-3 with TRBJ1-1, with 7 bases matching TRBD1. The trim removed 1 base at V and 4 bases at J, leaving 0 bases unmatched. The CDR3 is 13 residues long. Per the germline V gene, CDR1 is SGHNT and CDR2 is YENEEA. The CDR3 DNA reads TGTGCCAGCAGCTTAGGACAGGGCACTGAAGCTTTCTTT. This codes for CASSLGQGTEAFF. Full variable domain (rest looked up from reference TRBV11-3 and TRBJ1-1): EAGVVQSPRYKIIEKKQPVAFWCNPISGHNTLYWYLQNLGQGPELLIRYENEEAVDDSQLPKDRFSAERLKGVDSTLKIQPAELGDSAVYLCASSLGQGTEAFFGQGTRLTVV.

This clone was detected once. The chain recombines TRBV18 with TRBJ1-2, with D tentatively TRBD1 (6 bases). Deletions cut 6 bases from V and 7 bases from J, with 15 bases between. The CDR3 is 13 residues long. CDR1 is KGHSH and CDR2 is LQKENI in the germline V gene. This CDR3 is CASSPRDKSGYTF. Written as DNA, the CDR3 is TGTGCCAGCTCGCCCCGGGACAAAAGTGGCTACACCTTC.